This T cell receptor beta chain was identified during a study of T cell responses to AZD1222 COVID-19 vaccine. Assay: immunoSEQ multiplex PCR; the TCRdb copy retains only in-frame clones and omits some. The sample consists of nearly 35,000 clones, around 78% of them appearing once. Germline CDR1 MNHGY, CDR2 SAAAGT. CDR3 length: 18 residues. V shed 2 bases, J shed 2 bases, and the junction held 11 bases outside the gene matches. This clone was picked up a small number of times. This clonotype was obtained from an adult who received the AZD1222 COVID-19 vaccine. The rearrangement joins TRBV6-8 to TRBJ2-4; 8 bases are a match to TRBD2. Sequenced here: peripheral blood, sampled 28 days after the second AZD1222 dose. The CDR3 is CASSYRGGRSIPKNIQYF. The CDR3 nucleotides read TGTGCCAGCAGTTACCGGGGGGGGAGATCTATTCCCAAAAACATTCAGTACTTC.